This TCR beta chain was found in a study of OX40 agonist ivuxolimab in advanced cancers. Turning to the study itself: A diagnosis of hepatocellular carcinoma, melanoma, renal cell or head and neck cancer was present in dose-escalation patients. Study-wide results and limits: Some patients without response likewise showed low normalized clonal expansion. Partial responders at 0.1-3.0 mg/kg showed near-lowest clonal expansion.

There are 14 residues in the CDR3. The germline V gene encodes CDR1 LNHNV and CDR2 YYDKDF (reference sequence). Patients were ineligible given autoimmune disease history or systemic immunosuppression. TCRdb's table, derived via immunoSEQ multiplex PCR, lists solely in-frame clones and lacks some. In the table there are about 74,000 clones, about 79% of which are singletons. For this clone: Its antigen is still unknown. An end of the junction differs from the germline gene, which may be a read error. In the same sample, other DNA sequences code for this CDR3.

The sequenced sample was CD4+ or CD8+ T cells sorted from blood, obtained in a trial of the OX40 agonist ivuxolimab. The TCR was taken from an adult with an advanced solid tumor such as melanoma, head and neck, liver or kidney cancer. V is TRBV15 and J is TRBJ1-1, with D possibly matching TRBD1 (6 bases). DNA of the CDR3: TGTGCCACCAGCAGAGATGGGGGCAGGGGTGAAGCTTTTTTT. Translated: CATSRDGGRGEAFF.